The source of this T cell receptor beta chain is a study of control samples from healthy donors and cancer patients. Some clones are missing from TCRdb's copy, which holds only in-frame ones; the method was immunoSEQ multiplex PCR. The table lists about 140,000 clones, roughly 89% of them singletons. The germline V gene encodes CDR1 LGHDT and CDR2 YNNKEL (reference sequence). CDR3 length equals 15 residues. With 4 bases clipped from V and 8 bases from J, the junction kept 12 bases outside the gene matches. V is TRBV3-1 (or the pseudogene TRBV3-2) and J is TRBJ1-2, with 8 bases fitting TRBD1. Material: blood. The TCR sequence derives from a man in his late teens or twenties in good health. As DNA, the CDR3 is TGTGCCAGCAGCCGCGTCGGACAGGGCCTATCAGGCTACACCTTC. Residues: CASSRVGQGLSGYTF.